Listed here are 7 T cell receptor beta chains from one sample, sequenced in a study of blood T cell repertoires in COVID-19. TCRdb's table, derived via immunoSEQ multiplex PCR, lists solely in-frame clones and lacks some. This repertoire shows about 100,000 clones, 70% to 90% found once; its top ten account for approximately 2%. The sample consisted of peripheral blood. The receptors originated from a man in his fifties or sixties with active COVID-19.

In this sample, this clone turned up once. This chain joins TRBV19 and TRBJ2-7, with 11 bases matching TRBD2. Germline CDR1 and CDR2: LNHDA and SQIVND (reference sequence). The CDR3 extends over 14 amino acids. J was trimmed by 2 bases and V by 6 bases; bases with no gene match: 3. CDR3 residues: CASSPLAGAYEQYF. The CDR3 nucleotides are TGTGCCAGTAGCCCACTAGCGGGGGCCTACGAGCAGTACTTC.

This clone was counted a single time. The chain carries TRBV2 and TRBJ1-4, with 8 bases matching TRBD1. The length of the CDR3 is 13 residues. Per germline, CDR1 SNHLY and CDR2 FYNNEI. The J segment lost 6 bases and the V segment lost 3 bases, leaving 0 bases of the junction unmatched. The CDR3 DNA reads TGTGCCAGCAGTGAGGACAGGGATGAAAAACTGTTTTTT. It translates to CASSEDRDEKLFF.

The J gene is TRBJ2-3, the V gene TRBV5-3; D is perhaps TRBD1 (5 bases). TRBV5-3 is annotated as an ORF whose role is uncertain. V shed 2 bases and J shed 3 bases, with 16 bases lying between them. The CDR3 is made up of 16 amino acids. Here the CDR3 reads CARSFGSREPTDTQYF. The DNA for the CDR3 is TGTGCCAGAAGCTTTGGGTCCAGGGAACCTACAGATACGCAGTATTTT.

There are a few counts of this clone. The J gene is TRBJ1-2, the V gene TRBV7-9; D is unclear. CDR3 length: 13 amino acids. V lost 1 base, J lost 8 bases, and 11 bases lay in between. Germline V gene data show CDR1 as SEHNR and CDR2 as FQNEAQ (reference sequence). CDR3 sequence: CASSLEEGHGYTF. The CDR3 nucleotides read TGTGCCAGCAGCTTAGAGGAGGGTCACGGCTACACCTTC.

This clone was seen a few times. The V and J genes are TRBV5-1 and TRBJ2-2, with 8 bases matching TRBD2. This CDR3 is 17 amino acids long. Trimming took 1 base from V and 4 from J; bases not matched to a gene: 9. Germline V CDR1 and CDR2: SGHRS, YFSETQ. The CDR3, as DNA: TGCGCCAGCAGCTTGAAAAGAGCGGGGGCGACCACCGGGGAGCTGTTTTTT. This codes for CASSLKRAGATTGELFF.

The chain has TRBV2 and TRBJ2-3; D is possibly TRBD2 (5 bases). The ends were cut back, 7 bases at V and 1 base at J, with 9 bases in the middle. The CDR3 covers 13 residues. CDR1 and CDR2 (germline): SNHLY, FYNNEI. DNA of the CDR3: TGTGCCAGCACGCAAGCGGGCACAGATACGCAGTATTTT. Its translation: CASTQAGTDTQYF.

V usage is TRBV6-5 and J usage is TRBJ1-1; 7 bases match TRBD1. V shed 5 bases, J shed 3 bases, and the junction held 3 bases outside the gene matches. The CDR3 length is 13 residues. CDR1 and CDR2 from the germline V gene are MNHEY and SVGAGI. CDR3 coding DNA: TGTGCCAGCAGTAGGGGGCGGGACACTGAAGCTTTCTTT. This translates into CASSRGRDTEAFF.